This TCR beta chain stems from a study of radiation and T cells in renal cell carcinoma. Time point specified: blood 4 weeks post-SBRT, at nephrectomy. Noted treatment: 15 Gy SBRT to primary tumor, nephrectomy 4 weeks later. The germline CDR1 and CDR2 sequences are MNHNS and SASEGT. The CDR3 runs 12 residues. V shed 6 bases and J shed 3 bases, with 8 bases lying between them. Repertoires were generated with immunoSEQ multiplex PCR, while TCRdb's copy carries only in-frame clones and drops some. The sample contains over 30,000 clones, over 70% of which appear only once. This TCR was sampled from a man in his 60s with renal cell carcinoma. The chain recombines TRBV6-1 with TRBJ1-2; D might be TRBD1 (6 bases). This sample comprised blood, obtained from a patient whose treatment included radiotherapy and nephrectomy. The DNA for the CDR3 is TGTGCCAGCAGCGGACAGTACTATGGCTACACCTTC. Its translation is CASSGQYYGYTF.